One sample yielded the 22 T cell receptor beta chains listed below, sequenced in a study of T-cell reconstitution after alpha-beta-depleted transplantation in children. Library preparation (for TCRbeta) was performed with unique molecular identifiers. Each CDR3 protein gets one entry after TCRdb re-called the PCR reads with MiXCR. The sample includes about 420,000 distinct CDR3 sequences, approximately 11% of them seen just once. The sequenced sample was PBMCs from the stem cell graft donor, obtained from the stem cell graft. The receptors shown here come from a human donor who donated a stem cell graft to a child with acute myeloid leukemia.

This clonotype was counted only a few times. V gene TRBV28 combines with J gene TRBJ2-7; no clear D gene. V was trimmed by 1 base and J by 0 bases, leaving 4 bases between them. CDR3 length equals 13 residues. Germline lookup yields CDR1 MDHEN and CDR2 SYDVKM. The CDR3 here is CASSLSDSYEQYV. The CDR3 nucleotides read TGTGCCAGCAGTTTATCGGACTCCTACGAGCAGTACGTC.

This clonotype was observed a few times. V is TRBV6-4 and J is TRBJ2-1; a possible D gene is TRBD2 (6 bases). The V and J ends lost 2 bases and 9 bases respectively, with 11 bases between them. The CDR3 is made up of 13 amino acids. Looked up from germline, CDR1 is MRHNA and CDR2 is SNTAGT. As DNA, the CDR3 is TGTGCCAGCAGTGACGACGGGGGAGGTGAGCAGTTCTTC. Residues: CASSDDGGGEQFF.

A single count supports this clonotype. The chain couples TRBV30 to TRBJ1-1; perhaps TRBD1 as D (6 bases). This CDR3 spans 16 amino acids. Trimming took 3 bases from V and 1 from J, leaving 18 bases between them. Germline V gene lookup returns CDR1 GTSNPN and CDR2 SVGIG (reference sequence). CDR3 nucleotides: TGTGCCTGGAGCACACTCACAGGGCTCAGGAACACTGAAGCTTTCTTT. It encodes CAWSTLTGLRNTEAFF.

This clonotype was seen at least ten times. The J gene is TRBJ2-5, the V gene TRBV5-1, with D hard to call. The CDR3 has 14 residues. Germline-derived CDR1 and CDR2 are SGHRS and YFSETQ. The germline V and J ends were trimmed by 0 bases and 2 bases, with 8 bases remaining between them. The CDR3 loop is CASSLASVQETQYF. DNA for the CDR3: TGCGCCAGCAGCTTGGCCAGTGTGCAAGAGACCCAGTACTTC.

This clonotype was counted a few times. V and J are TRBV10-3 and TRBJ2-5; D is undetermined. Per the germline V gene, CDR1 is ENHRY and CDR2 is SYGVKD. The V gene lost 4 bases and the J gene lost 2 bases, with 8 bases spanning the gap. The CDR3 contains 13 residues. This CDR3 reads CAISGRIQETQYF. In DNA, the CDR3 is TGTGCCATCAGTGGCAGAATACAAGAGACCCAGTACTTC.

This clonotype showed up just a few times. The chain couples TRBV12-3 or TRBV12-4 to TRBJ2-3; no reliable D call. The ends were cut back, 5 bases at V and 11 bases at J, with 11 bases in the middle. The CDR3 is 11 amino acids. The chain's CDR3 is CASSRTPQQYF. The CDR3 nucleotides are TGTGCCAGCAGTCGGACCCCACAGCAGTATTTT.

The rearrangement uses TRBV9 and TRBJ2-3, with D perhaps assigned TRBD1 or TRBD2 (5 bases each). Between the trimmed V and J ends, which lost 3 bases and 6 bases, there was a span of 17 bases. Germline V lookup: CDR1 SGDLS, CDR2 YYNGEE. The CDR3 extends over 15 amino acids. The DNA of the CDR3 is TGTGCCAGCAGCGCGTCCGGGACCCCCCCCGATACGCAGTATTTT. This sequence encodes CASSASGTPPDTQYF. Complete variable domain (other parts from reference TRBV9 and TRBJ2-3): DSGVTQTPKHLITATGQRVTLRCSPRSGDLSVYWYQQSLDQGLQFLIQYYNGEERAKGNILERFSAQQFPDLHSELNLSSLELGDSALYFCASSASGTPPDTQYFGPGTRLTVL.

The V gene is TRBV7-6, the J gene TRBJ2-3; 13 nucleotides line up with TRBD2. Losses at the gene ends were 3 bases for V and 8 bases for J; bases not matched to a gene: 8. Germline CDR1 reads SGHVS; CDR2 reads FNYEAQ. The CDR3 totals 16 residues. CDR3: CASSLEGLAGTITQYF. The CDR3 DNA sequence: TGTGCCAGCAGCTTGGAGGGACTAGCGGGGACTATTACGCAGTATTTT.

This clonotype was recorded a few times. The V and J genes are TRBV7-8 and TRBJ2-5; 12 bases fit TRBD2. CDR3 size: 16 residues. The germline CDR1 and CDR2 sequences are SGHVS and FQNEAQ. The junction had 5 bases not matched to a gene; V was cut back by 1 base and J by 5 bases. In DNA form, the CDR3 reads TGTGCCAGCAGCTTAGAGACTAGCGGGGGATGGGAGACCCAGTACTTC. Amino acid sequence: CASSLETSGGWETQYF.

CDR3 region: CASSLEGGNSPLHF. The CDR3 DNA follows: TGCGCCAGCAGCTTGGAGGGTGGGAATTCACCCCTCCACTTT. V and J are TRBV5-1 and TRBJ1-6; the D is unclear. Germline V gives CDR1 SGHRS, CDR2 YFSETQ. The V gene lost 0 bases and the J gene lost 7 bases, with 8 bases spanning the gap. CDR3 length equals 14 residues.

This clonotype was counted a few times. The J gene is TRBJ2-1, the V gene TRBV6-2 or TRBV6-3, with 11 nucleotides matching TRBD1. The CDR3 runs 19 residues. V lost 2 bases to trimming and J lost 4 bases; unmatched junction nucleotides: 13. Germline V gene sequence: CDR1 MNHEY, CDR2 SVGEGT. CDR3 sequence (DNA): TGTGCCAGCAGTTACACAGGGACAGGGGGGCCTAAAACTTACAATGAGCAGTTCTTC. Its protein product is CASSYTGTGGPKTYNEQFF.

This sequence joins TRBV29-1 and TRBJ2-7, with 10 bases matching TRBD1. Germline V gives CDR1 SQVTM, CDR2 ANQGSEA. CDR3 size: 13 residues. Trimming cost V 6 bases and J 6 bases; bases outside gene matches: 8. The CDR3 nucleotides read TGCAGCGTCTCACCGGGACAGGGGTCCGAGCAGTACTTC. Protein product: CSVSPGQGSEQYF.

The CDR3 DNA reads as TGTGCCAGCAGCTTAGTCGGCGGGGGGCCAGATACGCAGTATTTT. Amino acid sequence: CASSLVGGGPDTQYF. The chain employs TRBV7-9 and TRBJ2-3, with 8 bases that match TRBD2. This CDR3 region has 15 residues. CDR1 and CDR2 (germline): SEHNR, FQNEAQ (reference sequence). The junction had 4 bases not matched to a gene; V was cut back by 1 base and J by 4 bases.

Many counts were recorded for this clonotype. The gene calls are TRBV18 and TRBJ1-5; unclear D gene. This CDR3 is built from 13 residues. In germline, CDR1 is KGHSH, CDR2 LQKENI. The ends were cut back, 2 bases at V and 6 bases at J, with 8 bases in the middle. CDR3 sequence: CASSPGVGQPQHF. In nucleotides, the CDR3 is TGTGCCAGCTCACCAGGGGTTGGTCAGCCCCAGCATTTT.

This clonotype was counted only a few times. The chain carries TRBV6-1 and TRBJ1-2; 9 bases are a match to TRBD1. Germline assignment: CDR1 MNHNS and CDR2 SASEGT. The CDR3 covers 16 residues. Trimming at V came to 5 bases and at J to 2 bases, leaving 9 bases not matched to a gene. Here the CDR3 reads CASSTRTGESNYGYTF. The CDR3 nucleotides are TGTGCCAGCAGTACCCGGACAGGGGAGTCCAACTATGGCTACACCTTC.

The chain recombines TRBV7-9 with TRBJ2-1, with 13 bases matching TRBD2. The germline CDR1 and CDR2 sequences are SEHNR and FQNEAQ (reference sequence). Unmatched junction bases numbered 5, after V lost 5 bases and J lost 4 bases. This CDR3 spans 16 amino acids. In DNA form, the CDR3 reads TGTGCCAGCAGCCCGACTAGCGGGGGGAATTACAATGAGCAGTTCTTC. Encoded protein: CASSPTSGGNYNEQFF.

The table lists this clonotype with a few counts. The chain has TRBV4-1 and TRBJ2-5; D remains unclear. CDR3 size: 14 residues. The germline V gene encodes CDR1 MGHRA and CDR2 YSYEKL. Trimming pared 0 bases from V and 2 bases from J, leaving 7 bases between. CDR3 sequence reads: CASSQEGSQETQYF. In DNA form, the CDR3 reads TGCGCCAGCAGCCAAGAAGGGTCTCAAGAGACCCAGTACTTC.

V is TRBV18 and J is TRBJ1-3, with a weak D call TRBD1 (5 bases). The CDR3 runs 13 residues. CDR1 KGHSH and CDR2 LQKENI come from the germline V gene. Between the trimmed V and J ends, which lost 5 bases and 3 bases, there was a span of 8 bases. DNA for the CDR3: TGTGCCAGCTCAAAGGACAATGGAAACACCATATATTTT. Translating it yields CASSKDNGNTIYF.

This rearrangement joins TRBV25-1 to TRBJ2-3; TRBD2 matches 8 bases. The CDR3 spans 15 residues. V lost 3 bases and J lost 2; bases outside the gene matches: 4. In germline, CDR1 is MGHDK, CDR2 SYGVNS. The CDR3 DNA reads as TGTGCCAGCAGTGACAGCGGGGGCTTCACAGATACGCAGTATTTT. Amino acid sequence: CASSDSGGFTDTQYF.

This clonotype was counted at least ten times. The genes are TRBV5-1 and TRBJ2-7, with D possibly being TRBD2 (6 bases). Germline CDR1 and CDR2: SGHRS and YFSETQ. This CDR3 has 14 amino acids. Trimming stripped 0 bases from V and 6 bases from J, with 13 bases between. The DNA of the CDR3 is TGCGCCAGCAGCTTGGAACGGGAGAGCGGCGAGCAGTACTTC. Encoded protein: CASSLERESGEQYF.

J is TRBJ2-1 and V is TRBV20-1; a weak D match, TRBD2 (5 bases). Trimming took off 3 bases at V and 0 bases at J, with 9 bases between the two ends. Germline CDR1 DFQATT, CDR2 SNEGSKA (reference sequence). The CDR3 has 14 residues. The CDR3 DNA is TGCAGTGCTAGGTTGGGGAGCTCCTACAATGAGCAGTTCTTC. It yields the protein CSARLGSSYNEQFF.

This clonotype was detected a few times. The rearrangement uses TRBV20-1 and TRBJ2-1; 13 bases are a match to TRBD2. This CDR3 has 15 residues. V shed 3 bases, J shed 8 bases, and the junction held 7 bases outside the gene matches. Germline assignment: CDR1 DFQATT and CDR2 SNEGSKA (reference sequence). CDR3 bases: TGCAGTGCTAGCCGACTAGCGGGGGGTTTCTATGAGCAGTTCTTC. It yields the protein CSASRLAGGFYEQFF.